The present entry profiles one T cell receptor (beta chain) with its context. The CDR3 runs 13 residues. Losses at the gene ends were 5 bases for V and 7 bases for J; bases not matched to a gene: 7. Per germline, CDR1 MGHRA and CDR2 YSYEKL. The sample belongs to a study of blood T cell repertoires in COVID-19. As handled by the study authors: The assay estimated nucleated cells by amplifying reference gene primers. The table came from immunoSEQ multiplex PCR; TCRdb's copy has only in-frame clones and leaves some out. The DNA gave D and trimming, while V, J and clone size come from that table. The sample shows around 51,000 clones, around 86% of them seen only once.

The chain employs TRBV4-1 and TRBJ1-2; the match to TRBD1 covers 7 bases. The sequence derives from a woman aged 80 or over with acute or convalescent COVID-19. The sequencing input was peripheral blood. The DNA of the CDR3 is TGCGCCAGCAGCTGGGACAGTCATCCTGGCTACACCTTC. Translation gives CASSWDSHPGYTF.